This paragraph reports one T cell receptor (beta chain). The count of this clone is one. Its antigen specificity is not known. Base-call qualities are not available, and no considerably larger clone is one nucleotide away. Enrolling through a virtual design, the prospective study's participants ranged in age from about 18 to 89 years and lived across more than 20 United States geographic areas. To assign participants to cohorts, the prospective study relied on clinical history that participants themselves reported in a screening survey and a study questionnaire. Recovered participants in ImmuneRACE Cohort 3 were defined by two consecutive negative NP/OP PCR tests, clearance by a healthcare professional, or resolution of symptoms. In the prospective study, whole blood, serum and a nasopharyngeal or oropharyngeal swab were collected from each participant by mobile phlebotomists. Additional blood draws and questionnaires over a roughly two-month period could optionally be provided by prospective study participants. Prospective study blood samples were shipped either frozen or at room temperature before DNA extraction.

The data belong to a study of blood T cell repertoires in COVID-19 (TCRdb year 2020). With respect to the entire study: Samples from collaborators originated in the United States, Italy and Spain and spanned both the acute and convalescent phases of COVID-19. The material from the prospective study consisted of cDNA or gDNA derived from T cells, B-cell-depleted T cells, or PBMCs. The dataset comprised deeply sampled blood TCRbeta repertoires from subjects exposed to, actively infected with, or recovered from COVID-19. The repertoires were released in a freely available public database meant as a resource for research on the immune response to SARS-CoV-2. Samples were obtained from the ongoing ImmuneRACE study (first 160 participants) and from 1,254 subjects provided by 6 global collaborators. The sample metadata nearly always contained a de-identified subject ID, COVID-19 status, age in years and sex. Where HLA class I and class II types were available, the types were taken from metadata supplied by the sample provider, not from assay-based typing.

From cysteine to phenylalanine, the CDR3 is 13 amino acids long. The read is trimmed to its CDR3 DNA, 39 bases read in frame from base 1. V is pared back by 3 bases and J by 1 base, with 7 bases lying between the germline termini. The immunoSEQ Assay, a bias-controlled multiplex PCR, was used to amplify TCRbeta CDR3 regions from genomic DNA. Per the authors' processing: The number of nucleated cells in each sample was estimated from the amplification of reference gene primers within the assay. To quantify the absolute abundance of each unique TCRbeta CDR3 rearrangement, sequence reads were collapsed and filtered. For each sample, productive Simpson clonality was calculated as the square root of Simpson's diversity index across productive rearrangements. Entries here come from immuneACCESS through TCRdb and include only in-frame sequences with V and J called. Some clones fail to appear in such tables; in the studies checked, an unresolved V gene covers under half of the shortfall, and the cause of the remainder is unknown. V and J calls and clone size come straight from that table; D and trimming were deduced from the DNA. This sample holds 200,000 or so clones; around 90% were observed only once. The ten largest make up 2.6% of the sample.

Study-wide findings and limitations: The amount of clinical and demographic metadata varied by source and participant and was provided uncurated.

Sequencing input: PBMCs or T cells enriched from blood (not recorded which). The sequence links TRBV12-3 or TRBV12-4 to TRBJ2-7, and perhaps TRBD1 as D gene, on 5 matching bases. This TCR derives from a woman aged 30 to 39 who had recovered from COVID-19. CDR3 loop: CASSFQGSYEQYF. The DNA sequence is as follows: TGTGCCAGCAGTTTTCAGGGATCCTACGAGCAGTACTTC.